The present T cell receptor (beta chain) was sequenced within a study of T cells in narcolepsy. Study overall: Enrolled donors included narcolepsy type 1 or type 2 patients and healthy controls.

As regards this clone: The antigen remains unidentified. A junction end diverges from the germline sequence, so it may reflect a read error.

The CDR3 has 17 amino acids. Germline CDR1 and CDR2: SGHRS and YFSETQ. Method: immunoSEQ multiplex PCR; TCRdb's copy keeps in-frame clones and lacks some. The sample contains more than 20,000 clones, over 65% of which appear only once. Findings of the study overall: Some memory CD4+ repertoires had no autoreactive clone sequences. Reportedly, autoreactive clonotypes were serially detected in patients' blood but not controls'. HCRT-specific and TRIB2-specific autoreactive clonotypes appeared among same-patient CSF and blood CD4+ clonotypes.

This clonotype was obtained from a human donor in good health. The sample taken for sequencing was memory (CD45RA-) CD4+ T cells from blood. The chain has TRBV5-1 and TRBJ2-3, with 10 positions matching TRBD2. CDR3 nucleotide sequence: TGCGCCAGCAGCTCAAACCCTAGCGGGAGCGACACATATACGCAGTATTTT. Its protein is CASSSNPSGSDTYTQYF.